The rows below give T cell receptor beta chains drawn from one sample of a study of control samples from healthy donors and cancer patients. This table comes from immunoSEQ multiplex PCR, and its TCRdb copy is limited to in-frame clones, with some not included. This repertoire shows approximately 70,000 clones, nearly 85% found once; its top ten account for about 15%. The sequencing input was blood. These receptor sequences come from a man between 60 and 75 years old in good health. Each CDR3 is given with its conserved first and last residue. A D gene is named only where the DNA matches it firmly. Rows give clone size only sometimes, using once, few, many, or a class for an expanded clone.

D: .
J: TRBJ2-3
V: TRBV15
size: once
length: 14
CDR3: CATSLGGSTDTQYF
DNA: TGTGCCACCAGCCTGGGTGGTTCCACAGATACGCAGTATTTT

D: TRBD1
J: TRBJ2-1
V: TRBV29-1
size: .
length: 13
CDR3: CSVRQGSGNEQFF
DNA: TGCAGCGTTAGACAGGGTTCAGGAAATGAGCAGTTCTTC

D: .
J: TRBJ1-6
V: TRBV6-6
size: .
length: 15
CDR3: CASSYSAHWESPLHF
DNA: TGTGCCAGCAGTTACTCGGCACATTGGGAGTCACCCCTCCACTTT

D: .
J: TRBJ1-6
V: TRBV19
size: .
length: 14
CDR3: CASQEDNGVSPLHF
DNA: TGTGCCAGCCAGGAGGACAACGGGGTTTCACCCCTCCACTTT

D: TRBD1
J: TRBJ2-1
V: TRBV5-1
size: .
length: 14
CDR3: CASSPGQGVGEQFF
DNA: TGCGCCAGCAGCCCGGGACAGGGGGTCGGTGAGCAGTTCTTC

D: TRBD1
J: TRBJ2-1
V: TRBV7-6
size: .
length: 15
CDR3: CASSLWGTENNEQFF
DNA: TGTGCCAGCAGCTTATGGGGGACAGAAAACAATGAGCAGTTCTTC

D: .
J: TRBJ1-5
V: TRBV5-1
size: .
length: 14
CDR3: CASSSGNSNQPQHF
DNA: TGCGCCAGCAGCTCCGGGAATAGCAATCAGCCCCAGCATTTT

D: .
J: TRBJ2-1
V: TRBV28
size: .
length: 15
CDR3: CASSFQAPSYNEQFF
DNA: TGTGCCAGCAGTTTCCAGGCACCTTCCTACAATGAGCAGTTCTTC

D: .
J: TRBJ2-5
V: TRBV15
size: .
length: 15
CDR3: CATSRDMRLQETQYF
DNA: TGTGCCACCAGCAGAGATATGAGACTCCAAGAGACCCAGTACTTC

D: .
J: TRBJ2-1
V: TRBV5-1
size: .
length: 16
CDR3: CASSLDAGAAYNEQFF
DNA: TGCGCCAGCAGCTTGGACGCTGGAGCGGCTTACAATGAGCAGTTCTTC

D: TRBD2
J: TRBJ2-2
V: TRBV5-1
size: .
length: 15
CDR3: CASSHGTSETGELFF
DNA: TGCGCCAGCAGCCACGGGACTAGCGAAACCGGGGAGCTGTTTTTT

D: TRBD2
J: TRBJ2-3
V: TRBV5-5
size: once
length: 17
CDR3: CASSDLRTSKAADTQYF
DNA: TGTGCCAGCAGCGATCTTCGGACTAGCAAGGCGGCAGATACGCAGTATTTT

D: .
J: TRBJ1-4
V: TRBV6-5
size: .
length: 14
CDR3: CASSLRGLNEKLFF
DNA: TGTGCCAGCAGCCTCAGGGGTCTTAATGAAAAACTGTTTTTT

D: TRBD2
J: TRBJ2-7
V: TRBV18
size: .
length: 15
CDR3: CASSGTSGDSYEQYF
DNA: TGTGCCAGCTCAGGGACTAGCGGAGACTCCTACGAGCAGTACTTC

D: .
J: TRBJ1-2
V: TRBV28
size: medium-sized
length: 13
CDR3: CASSRPPNYGYTF
DNA: TGTGCCAGCAGTAGACCACCAAACTATGGCTACACCTTC

D: .
J: TRBJ1-1
V: TRBV4-2
size: .
length: 14
CDR3: CASSQKDKNTEAFF
DNA: TGTGCCAGCAGCCAAAAAGACAAGAACACTGAAGCTTTCTTT

D: TRBD1
J: TRBJ2-5
V: TRBV7-2
size: .
length: 14
CDR3: CASSLDRGQETQYF
DNA: TGTGCCAGCAGCTTAGACAGGGGGCAAGAGACCCAGTACTTC

D: .
J: TRBJ1-2
V: TRBV21-1
size: once
length: 9
CDR3: CASSNRYTF
DNA: TGTGCCAGCAGCAATCGCTACACCTTC

D: TRBD1
J: TRBJ1-3
V: TRBV5-1
size: once
length: 16
CDR3: CASSLARTGEGNTIYF
DNA: TGCGCCAGCAGCTTGGCCAGGACAGGGGAAGGAAACACCATATATTTT

D: .
J: TRBJ1-5
V: TRBV10-1
size: .
length: 11
CDR3: CASRANQPQHF
DNA: TGCGCCAGCAGGGCCAATCAGCCCCAGCATTTT

D: TRBD2
J: TRBJ2-7
V: TRBV6-2/TRBV6-3
size: .
length: 20
CDR3: CASSWNPTGDALAGEVEQYF
DNA: TGTGCCAGCAGTTGGAATCCGACAGGGGATGCACTAGCGGGAGAAGTTGAGCAGTACTTC

D: .
J: TRBJ1-1
V: TRBV7-9
size: .
length: 12
CDR3: CASSLIRSEAFF
DNA: TGTGCCAGCAGCTTAATCAGGAGTGAAGCTTTCTTT

D: TRBD1
J: TRBJ1-6
V: TRBV5-1
size: .
length: 16
CDR3: CASSYEKTGGGTPLHF
DNA: TGCGCCAGCAGCTATGAGAAGACAGGGGGAGGCACACCCCTCCACTTT

D: TRBD1
J: TRBJ1-2
V: TRBV20-1
size: .
length: 11
CDR3: CSANRGYGYTF
DNA: TGCAGTGCTAACAGGGGTTATGGCTACACCTTC

D: TRBD1
J: TRBJ1-4
V: TRBV15
size: .
length: 16
CDR3: CATSRDPTGVNEKLFF
DNA: TGTGCCACCAGCAGAGATCCGACAGGGGTTAATGAAAAACTGTTTTTT

D: .
J: TRBJ1-4
V: TRBV5-5
size: .
length: 14
CDR3: CASSFHWGNEKLFF
DNA: TGTGCCAGCAGCTTTCATTGGGGAAATGAAAAACTGTTTTTT

D: .
J: TRBJ1-1
V: TRBV7-5
size: .
length: 13
CDR3: CARSLQGGTEAFF
DNA: TGTGCCAGAAGCTTACAGGGCGGCACTGAAGCTTTCTTT

D: TRBD2
J: TRBJ2-3
V: TRBV11-3
size: .
length: 14
CDR3: CASKQSGNTDTQYF
DNA: TGTGCCAGCAAACAAAGCGGGAACACAGATACGCAGTATTTT

D: .
J: TRBJ2-3
V: TRBV6-5
size: .
length: 16
CDR3: CASSSALLGSTDTQYF
DNA: TGTGCCAGCAGTTCCGCCTTATTGGGTAGCACAGATACGCAGTATTTT

D: .
J: TRBJ1-2
V: TRBV7-2
size: .
length: 14
CDR3: CASSLGGRDYGYTF
DNA: TGTGCCAGCAGCTTAGGAGGACGGGACTATGGCTACACCTTC

D: .
J: TRBJ1-4
V: TRBV4-3
size: many
length: 13
CDR3: CASSQTPQEKLFF
DNA: TGCGCCAGCAGCCAGACCCCTCAGGAAAAACTGTTTTTT

D: .
J: TRBJ2-5
V: TRBV15
size: once
length: 18
CDR3: CATSREGGLAGYQETQYF
DNA: TGTGCCACCAGCAGAGAGGGGGGCCTCGCGGGCTACCAAGAGACCCAGTACTTC

D: TRBD2
J: TRBJ2-1
V: TRBV4-2
size: .
length: 16
CDR3: CASSQVNSGGYNEQFF
DNA: TGTGCCAGCAGCCAAGTAAATAGCGGGGGCTACAATGAGCAGTTCTTC

D: .
J: TRBJ1-1
V: TRBV18
size: .
length: 14
CDR3: CASSPQYEGTEAFF
DNA: TGTGCCAGCTCACCACAGTACGAGGGCACTGAAGCTTTCTTT

D: TRBD2
J: TRBJ2-1
V: TRBV19
size: .
length: 15
CDR3: CASSKRGGPYNEQFF
DNA: TGTGCCAGTAGTAAACGGGGGGGACCGTACAATGAGCAGTTCTTC

D: TRBD1
J: TRBJ2-7
V: TRBV6-1
size: once
length: 15
CDR3: CASSDRQGASYEQYF
DNA: TGTGCCAGCAGTGACCGACAGGGGGCCAGCTACGAGCAGTACTTC

D: TRBD1
J: TRBJ2-7
V: TRBV19
size: .
length: 14
CDR3: CASSIATGAYEQYF
DNA: TGTGCCAGTAGTATCGCAACAGGGGCCTACGAGCAGTACTTC

D: .
J: TRBJ1-1
V: TRBV5-1
size: .
length: 13
CDR3: CASSSDLATEAFF
DNA: TGCGCCAGCAGCTCGGACCTCGCCACTGAAGCTTTCTTT

D: TRBD2
J: TRBJ2-7
V: TRBV11-2
size: .
length: 15
CDR3: CASSRWLAESYEQYF
DNA: TGTGCCAGCAGCCGGTGGCTAGCGGAAAGCTACGAGCAGTACTTC

D: TRBD2
J: TRBJ2-5
V: TRBV27
size: .
length: 15
CDR3: CASSDGLAEEETQYF
DNA: TGTGCCAGCAGTGACGGACTAGCGGAGGAAGAGACCCAGTACTTC

D: .
J: TRBJ2-5
V: TRBV11-2
size: .
length: 17
CDR3: CASSSFFRVTGQETQYF
DNA: TGTGCCAGCAGCTCCTTCTTCCGAGTGACAGGACAAGAGACCCAGTACTTC

D: .
J: TRBJ1-2
V: TRBV29-1
size: .
length: 14
CDR3: CSVAKDISNYGYTF
DNA: TGCAGCGTTGCTAAGGACATTTCTAACTATGGCTACACCTTC

D: TRBD2
J: TRBJ2-3
V: TRBV4-2
size: .
length: 16
CDR3: CASSQDMLAVRDTQYF
DNA: TGTGCCAGCAGCCAAGATATGCTAGCGGTCAGAGATACGCAGTATTTT

D: TRBD1
J: TRBJ2-2
V: TRBV28
size: .
length: 15
CDR3: CASILGQGPTGELFF
DNA: TGTGCCAGCATCCTCGGACAGGGACCCACCGGGGAGCTGTTTTTT

D: TRBD2
J: TRBJ2-1
V: TRBV6-2/TRBV6-3
size: once
length: 14
CDR3: CASSYTSGLPIEFF
DNA: TGTGCCAGCAGTTATACTAGCGGCCTCCCTATAGAGTTCTTC

D: TRBD1
J: TRBJ1-4
V: TRBV19
size: .
length: 14
CDR3: CASSGRQGHEKLFF
DNA: TGTGCCAGTAGTGGGCGACAGGGGCACGAAAAACTGTTTTTT

D: .
J: TRBJ1-1
V: TRBV7-9
size: .
length: 17
CDR3: CASSLGEGTPPNTEAFF
DNA: TGTGCCAGCAGCTTAGGTGAGGGTACTCCCCCGAACACTGAAGCTTTCTTT

D: .
J: TRBJ1-4
V: TRBV5-4
size: once
length: 12
CDR3: CASSSRDEKLFF
DNA: TGTGCCAGCAGCTCCAGGGATGAAAAACTGTTTTTT

D: .
J: TRBJ1-4
V: TRBV7-3
size: .
length: 17
CDR3: CASSVIASALGREKLFF
DNA: TGTGCCAGCAGCGTCATAGCGTCGGCGCTGGGGAGGGAAAAACTGTTTTTT

D: TRBD1
J: TRBJ1-5
V: TRBV3-1/TRBV3-2
size: .
length: 14
CDR3: CASSQATGGQPQHF
DNA: TGTGCCAGCAGCCAAGCCACAGGGGGCCAGCCCCAGCATTTT

D: TRBD1
J: TRBJ2-7
V: TRBV5-5
size: .
length: 15
CDR3: CASSLWETGGSEQYF
DNA: TGTGCCAGCAGCTTGTGGGAGACAGGGGGTTCCGAGCAGTACTTC